This T cell receptor (beta chain) is drawn from a study of CD8+CD57+ T cells in acquired aplastic anemia. Sequenced patients had shown CD8+CD57+ cell expansion by flow cytometry. Researchers used genomic DNA as the template to profile TCR beta VDJ and CDR3. MiXCR, run by TCRdb on the reads, gives a single entry per CDR3 protein. The sample consists of about 260,000 distinct CDR3 sequences, around 82% of them appearing once. V lost 0 bases and J 14 bases, leaving 18 bases between the germline ends. The germline CDR1 and CDR2 sequences are SEHNR and FQNEAQ (reference sequence). CDR3 length equals 14 residues.

This sequence was found in a human donor with aplastic anemia. Sequencing was performed on sorted CD4+, CD8+, or CD8+CD57+ T cells (not recorded which) from PBMCs. V usage is TRBV7-9 and J usage is TRBJ2-3; D is uncertain. CDR3 bases: TGTGCCAGCAGCTTAGCGGGCGGTCCCGAAGCGCCGTATTTT. It codes for CASSLAGGPEAPYF.